A selection of T cell receptor beta chains follows, all from one sample in a study of cytomegalovirus exposure and HLA in healthy donors. Sequencing used immunoSEQ multiplex PCR; TCRdb keeps in-frame clones, though not all of them. The sample carries 180,000 or so clones, about four fifths recorded once. Specimen: PBMCs. The receptors come from a woman aged 30 to 39 in good health and CMV-seronegative. Both conserved end residues are part of each CDR3. The order of the fields is D gene, V gene, J gene, clone size, CDR3 protein, CDR3 DNA. The D gene is left open where the match is weak. Clone size appears in some rows only: once, few, many, or a class for an expanded clone.

-,TRBV5-4,TRBJ2-4,-,CASSLDVGAAKNIQYF,TGTGCCAGCAGCTTGGATGTGGGGGCGGCCAAAAACATTCAGTACTTC
TRBD1,TRBV25-1,TRBJ1-2,-,CASSDGTGDYGYTF,TGTGCCAGCAGTGACGGGACAGGTGACTATGGCTACACCTTC
-,TRBV9,TRBJ1-1,-,CASSVAGGQNTEAFF,TGTGCCAGCAGCGTAGCGGGGGGACAGAACACTGAAGCTTTCTTT
-,TRBV2,TRBJ2-5,-,CASSAPGETQYF,TGTGCCAGCAGTGCCCCGGGGGAGACCCAGTACTTC
-,TRBV6-1,TRBJ1-2,-,CASSEEENYGYTF,TGTGCCAGCAGTGAGGAGGAGAACTATGGCTACACCTTC
-,TRBV30,TRBJ1-5,few,CAWSVLGNQPQHF,TGTGCCTGGAGTGTCCTCGGTAATCAGCCCCAGCATTTT
TRBD1,TRBV7-2,TRBJ1-4,-,CASSSGTGGSEKLFF,TGTGCCAGCAGCTCAGGGACAGGGGGGAGTGAAAAACTGTTTTTT
TRBD1,TRBV4-1,TRBJ2-1,-,CASSQQGQVASNEQFF,TGCGCCAGCAGCCAACAAGGACAGGTGGCATCAAATGAGCAGTTCTTC
TRBD1,TRBV7-2,TRBJ2-7,-,CASSLAVGQGYEQYF,TGTGCCAGCAGCTTAGCCGTGGGACAGGGCTACGAGCAGTACTTC
-,TRBV5-1,TRBJ2-7,-,CASSGPWLSNQPYEQYF,TGCGCCAGCAGCGGTCCCTGGCTTTCAAACCAACCCTACGAGCAGTACTTC
TRBD1,TRBV7-3,TRBJ1-2,-,CASSLGQGASYTF,TGTGCCAGCAGCTTGGGACAGGGGGCTAGCTACACCTTC
TRBD1,TRBV7-9,TRBJ1-1,-,CASSYRGVTEAFF,TGTGCCAGCAGCTACAGGGGAGTCACTGAAGCTTTCTTT
TRBD1,TRBV13,TRBJ1-2,-,CASSLMGQGGLGGYTF,TGTGCCAGCAGCTTAATGGGACAGGGCGGCCTGGGGGGCTACACCTTC
TRBD2,TRBV2,TRBJ2-2,-,CASTTSGGYTGELFF,TGTGCCAGCACGACTAGCGGGGGGTACACCGGGGAGCTGTTTTTT
TRBD1,TRBV30,TRBJ1-2,-,CAWSREDRGRDGYTF,TGTGCCTGGAGTCGGGAGGACAGGGGGAGGGATGGCTACACCTTC
-,TRBV18,TRBJ1-1,-,CASSLYTEAFF,TGTGCCAGCTCACTATACACTGAAGCTTTCTTT
-,TRBV27,TRBJ2-1,few,CASSFVPLTKGQFF,TGTGCCAGCAGTTTTGTCCCTTTGACTAAGGGGCAGTTCTTC
-,TRBV9,TRBJ1-1,-,CASSVAGGGRNTEAFF,TGTGCCAGCAGCGTAGCGGGCGGGGGCCGGAACACTGAAGCTTTCTTT
-,TRBV6-6,TRBJ1-2,-,CASSYTDRRLHYGYTF,TGTGCCAGCAGTTACACAGACAGGCGGCTGCATTATGGCTACACCTTC
-,TRBV14,TRBJ1-6,-,CASSQGGMGSPLHF,TGTGCCAGCAGCCAGGGGGGGATGGGGTCACCCCTCCACTTT
-,TRBV7-3,TRBJ2-5,once,CASSLSSESQETQYF,TGTGCCAGCAGCTTATCGTCAGAAAGTCAAGAGACCCAGTACTTC
-,TRBV10-1,TRBJ1-2,few,CASSESGGYGYTF,TGCGCCAGCAGTGAGTCGGGGGGCTATGGCTACACCTTC
TRBD2,TRBV19,TRBJ2-1,-,CASSGTSGYNEQFF,TGTGCCAGTAGTGGGACTAGCGGCTACAATGAGCAGTTCTTC
TRBD1,TRBV19,TRBJ2-5,-,CASRLTGEETQYF,TGTGCCAGTAGACTGACAGGGGAGGAGACCCAGTACTTC
TRBD2,TRBV7-3,TRBJ2-3,-,CASSFAGTIEDTQYF,TGTGCCAGCAGCTTTGCCGGGACTATTGAAGATACGCAGTATTTT
-,TRBV12-1,TRBJ1-2,-,CASSGRDIYGYTF,TGTGCCAGCAGCGGCCGGGACATCTATGGCTACACCTTC
-,TRBV7-2,TRBJ2-7,-,CASSLSGGPAYEQYF,TGTGCCAGCAGCTTATCCGGGGGGCCAGCCTACGAGCAGTACTTC
-,TRBV7-9,TRBJ2-2,-,CASSFARDTTRLTGELFF,TGTGCCAGCAGTTTCGCTCGGGACACCACGCGTCTCACCGGGGAGCTGTTTTTT
-,TRBV6-5,TRBJ2-7,-,CASSYFSRGGDYEQYF,TGTGCCAGCAGTTACTTTTCTAGGGGGGGAGACTACGAGCAGTACTTC
-,TRBV5-1,TRBJ2-1,-,CASSLAGTGNEQFF,TGCGCCAGCAGCTTGGCGGGAACTGGAAATGAGCAGTTCTTC
-,TRBV6-5,TRBJ1-6,-,CASSDSSYNSPLHF,TGTGCCAGCAGTGACAGCTCCTATAATTCACCCCTCCACTTT
TRBD2,TRBV15,TRBJ2-5,-,CATSRARTSLTKETQYF,TGTGCCACCAGCAGAGCGAGGACTAGCCTGACGAAAGAGACCCAGTACTTC
TRBD2,TRBV2,TRBJ2-5,-,CASSGSGGVKTQYF,TGTGCCAGCAGTGGAAGCGGGGGTGTCAAGACCCAGTACTTC
-,TRBV5-6,TRBJ2-7,-,CASSSDSYEQYF,TGTGCCAGCAGCTCGGACAGTTACGAGCAGTACTTC
-,TRBV11-2,TRBJ2-5,once,CASSLEPRTEETQYF,TGTGCCAGCAGCTTAGAGCCTCGTACGGAAGAGACCCAGTACTTC
TRBD2,TRBV6-1,TRBJ2-1,-,CASMIAGGSYNEQFF,TGTGCCAGCATGATAGCGGGGGGCTCCTACAATGAGCAGTTCTTC
TRBD1,TRBV10-2,TRBJ1-2,-,CASSPGQGVGGYTF,TGCGCCAGCAGTCCGGGACAGGGTGTAGGTGGCTACACCTTC
-,TRBV10-1,TRBJ2-5,-,CASSEWRARETQYF,TGCGCCAGCAGTGAATGGAGGGCCAGAGAGACCCAGTACTTC
TRBD1,TRBV12-5,TRBJ1-1,few,CASGLGVGRGLQMNTEAFF,TGTGCTAGTGGTTTGGGGGTGGGCAGGGGGCTCCAAATGAACACTGAAGCTTTCTTT
-,TRBV7-3,TRBJ1-1,-,CASSPGTNTEAFF,TGTGCCAGCAGCCCAGGTACGAACACTGAAGCTTTCTTT
-,TRBV29-1,TRBJ2-3,-,CSVDFVAADTQYF,TGCAGCGTTGACTTCGTGGCGGCAGATACGCAGTATTTT
-,TRBV19,TRBJ1-5,-,CASSGLRGGQPQHF,TGTGCCAGTAGTGGGCTTCGGGGTGGTCAGCCCCAGCATTTT
TRBD2,TRBV30,TRBJ2-5,-,CAGRDSVETQYF,TGTGCCGGGAGGGACTCTGTGGAGACCCAGTACTTC
-,TRBV9,TRBJ2-1,-,CASSVSTDPYNEQFF,TGTGCCAGCAGCGTCTCGACTGACCCCTACAATGAGCAGTTCTTC
TRBD2,TRBV6-6,TRBJ2-7,-,CASSPLLAGYYEQYF,TGTGCCAGCAGTCCTCTTCTAGCGGGATACTACGAGCAGTACTTC
TRBD2,TRBV6-5,TRBJ2-1,once,CASSRTSGDNEQFF,TGTGCCAGCAGTAGGACTAGCGGGGACAATGAGCAGTTCTTC
-,TRBV27,TRBJ1-4,few,CASSPLGVGEKLFF,TGTGCCAGCAGTCCCCTCGGGGTTGGTGAAAAACTGTTTTTT
TRBD2,TRBV6-5,TRBJ2-5,-,CASSFPGLAGAETQYF,TGTGCCAGCAGTTTCCCGGGACTAGCGGGGGCGGAGACCCAGTACTTC
TRBD2,TRBV7-8,TRBJ2-7,-,CASSLGSGGSYEQYF,TGTGCCAGCAGCTTAGGAAGCGGGGGGTCCTACGAGCAGTACTTC
TRBD1,TRBV25-1,TRBJ1-6,once,CASSSTGGYNSPLHF,TGTGCCAGCAGTTCAACAGGGGGCTATAATTCACCCCTCCACTTT
-,TRBV5-1,TRBJ1-6,-,CASSLVQANNSPLHF,TGCGCCAGCAGCTTGGTCCAGGCTAACAATTCACCCCTCCACTTT
-,TRBV19,TRBJ1-2,-,CASSRPTRVDYGYTF,TGTGCCAGTAGCAGGCCGACGCGGGTAGACTATGGCTACACCTTC
TRBD1,TRBV4-1,TRBJ1-1,-,CASSQDPTTGRNTEAFF,TGCGCCAGCAGCCAAGATCCCACGACAGGGAGGAACACTGAAGCTTTCTTT
-,TRBV19,TRBJ1-1,once,CASTPDGGREAFF,TGTGCCAGTACCCCGGACGGGGGTCGGGAGGCTTTCTTT
-,TRBV7-7,TRBJ2-5,few,CASSSGGGDGETQYF,TGTGCCAGCAGCTCTGGGGGGGGCGATGGGGAGACCCAGTACTTC